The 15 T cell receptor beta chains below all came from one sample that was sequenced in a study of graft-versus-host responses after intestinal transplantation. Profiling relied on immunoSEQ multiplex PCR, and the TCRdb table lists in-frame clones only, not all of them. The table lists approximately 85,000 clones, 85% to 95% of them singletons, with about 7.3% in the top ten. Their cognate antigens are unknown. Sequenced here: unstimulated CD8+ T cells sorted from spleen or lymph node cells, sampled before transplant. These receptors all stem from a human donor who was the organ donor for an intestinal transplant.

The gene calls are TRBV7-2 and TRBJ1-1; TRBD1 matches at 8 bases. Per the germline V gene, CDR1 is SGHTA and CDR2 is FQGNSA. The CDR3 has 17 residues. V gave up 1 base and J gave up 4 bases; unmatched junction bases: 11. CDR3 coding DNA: TGTGCCAGCAGCTTAGAGGGGACAGGAGCGTGGAGCACTGAAGCTTTCTTT. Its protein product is CASSLEGTGAWSTEAFF.

DNA for the CDR3: TGTGCCAGCAGCGCAACCTGGACAGGGCCTCAGCCCCAGCATTTT. It is translated as CASSATWTGPQPQHF. The V gene is TRBV7-2, the J gene TRBJ1-5; TRBD1 agrees at 8 bases. The CDR3 has 15 amino acids. CDR1 and CDR2 from the germline V gene are SGHTA and FQGNSA. The V segment lost 5 bases and the J segment 6 bases; nucleotides outside the gene matches: 9.

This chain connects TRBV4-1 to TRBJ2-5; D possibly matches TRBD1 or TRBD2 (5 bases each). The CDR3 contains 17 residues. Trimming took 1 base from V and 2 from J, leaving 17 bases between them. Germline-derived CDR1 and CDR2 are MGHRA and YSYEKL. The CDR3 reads CASSQGLYGTYQETQYF. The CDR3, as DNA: TGCGCCAGCAGCCAAGGGTTATACGGGACCTATCAAGAGACCCAGTACTTC.

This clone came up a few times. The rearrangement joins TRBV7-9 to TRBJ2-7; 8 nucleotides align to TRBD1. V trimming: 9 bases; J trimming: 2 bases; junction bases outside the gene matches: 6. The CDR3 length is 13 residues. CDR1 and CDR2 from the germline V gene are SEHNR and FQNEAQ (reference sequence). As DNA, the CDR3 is TGTGCCAGGAGTAGGGACAGGACCTACGAGCAGTACTTC. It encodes CARSRDRTYEQYF.

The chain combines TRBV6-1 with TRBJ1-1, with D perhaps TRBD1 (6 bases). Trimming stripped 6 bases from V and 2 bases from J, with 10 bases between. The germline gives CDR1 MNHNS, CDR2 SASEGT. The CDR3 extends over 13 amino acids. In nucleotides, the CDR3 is TGTGCCAGCAGAACCAGGGGAAACACTGAAGCTTTCTTT. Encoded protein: CASRTRGNTEAFF.

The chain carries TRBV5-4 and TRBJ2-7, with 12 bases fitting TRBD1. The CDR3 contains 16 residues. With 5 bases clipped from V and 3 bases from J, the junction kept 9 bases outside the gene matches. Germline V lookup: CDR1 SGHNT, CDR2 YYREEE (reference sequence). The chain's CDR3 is CASSGTGGGDYYEQYF. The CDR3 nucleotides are TGTGCCAGCAGTGGGACAGGGGGCGGAGACTACTACGAGCAGTACTTC.

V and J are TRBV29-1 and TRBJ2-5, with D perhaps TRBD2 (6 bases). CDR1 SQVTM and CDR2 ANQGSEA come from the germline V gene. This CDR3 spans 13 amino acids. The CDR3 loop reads CTLSEGIQETQYF. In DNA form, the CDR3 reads TGCACTCTATCGGAGGGTATTCAAGAGACCCAGTACTTC.

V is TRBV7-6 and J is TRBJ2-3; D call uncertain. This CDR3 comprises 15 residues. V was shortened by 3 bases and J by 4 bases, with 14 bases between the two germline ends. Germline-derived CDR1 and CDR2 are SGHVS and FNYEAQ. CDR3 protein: CASSFTPDPADTQYF. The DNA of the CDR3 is TGTGCCAGCAGCTTTACCCCAGACCCAGCAGATACGCAGTATTTT.

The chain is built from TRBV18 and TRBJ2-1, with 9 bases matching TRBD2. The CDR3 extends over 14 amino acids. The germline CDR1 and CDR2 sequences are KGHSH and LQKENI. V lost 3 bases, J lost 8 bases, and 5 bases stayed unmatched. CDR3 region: CASSPPGGGDEQFF. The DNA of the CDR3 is TGTGCCAGCTCACCTCCAGGCGGGGGGGATGAGCAGTTCTTC. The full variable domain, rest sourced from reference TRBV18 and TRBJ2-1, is NAGVMQNPRHLVRRRGQEARLRCSPMKGHSHVYWYRQLPEEGLKFMVYLQKENIIDESGMPKERFSAEFPKEGPSILRIQQVVRGDSAAYFCASSPPGGGDEQFFGPGTRLTVL.

This CDR3 is CASSTRDAARETQYF. CDR3 nucleotides: TGCGCCAGCAGCACGCGGGACGCTGCGAGGGAGACCCAGTACTTC. V is TRBV5-1 and J is TRBJ2-5; perhaps TRBD2 as D (6 bases). Trimming left V 4 bases short and J 5 bases short, with 18 bases between. Germline-derived CDR1 and CDR2 are SGHRS and YFSETQ. The CDR3 totals 15 residues.

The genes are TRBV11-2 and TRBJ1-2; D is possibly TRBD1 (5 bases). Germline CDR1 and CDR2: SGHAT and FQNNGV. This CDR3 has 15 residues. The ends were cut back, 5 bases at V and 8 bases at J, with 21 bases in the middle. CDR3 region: CASSPPGEDLRGYTF. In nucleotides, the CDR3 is TGTGCCAGCAGCCCCCCGGGGGAGGACTTGAGGGGCTACACCTTC. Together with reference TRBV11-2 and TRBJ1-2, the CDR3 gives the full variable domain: EAGVAQSPRYKIIEKRQSVAFWCNPISGHATLYWYQQILGQGPKLLIQFQNNGVVDDSQLPKDRFSAERLKGVDSTLKIQPAKLEDSAVYLCASSPPGEDLRGYTFGSGTRLTVV.

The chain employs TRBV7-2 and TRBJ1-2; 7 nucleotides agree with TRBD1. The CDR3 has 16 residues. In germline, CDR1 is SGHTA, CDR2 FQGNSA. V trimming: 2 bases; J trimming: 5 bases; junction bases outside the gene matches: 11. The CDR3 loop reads CASSLWKQTGPYGYTF. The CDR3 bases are TGTGCCAGCAGCTTATGGAAACAGACAGGGCCATATGGCTACACCTTC.

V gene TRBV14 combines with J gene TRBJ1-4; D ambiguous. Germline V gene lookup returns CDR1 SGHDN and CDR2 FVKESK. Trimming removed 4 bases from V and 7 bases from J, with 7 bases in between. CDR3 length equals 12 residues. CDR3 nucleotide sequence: TGTGCCAGCAGCCCATTTGGTGAAAAACTGTTTTTT. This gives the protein CASSPFGEKLFF.

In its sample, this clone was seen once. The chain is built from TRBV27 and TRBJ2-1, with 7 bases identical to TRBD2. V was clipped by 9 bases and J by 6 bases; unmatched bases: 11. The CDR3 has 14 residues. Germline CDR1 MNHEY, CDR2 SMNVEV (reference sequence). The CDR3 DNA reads TGTGCCAGAGAGTTTCTTCGCGGGGGCAATGAGCAGTTCTTC. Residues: CAREFLRGGNEQFF.

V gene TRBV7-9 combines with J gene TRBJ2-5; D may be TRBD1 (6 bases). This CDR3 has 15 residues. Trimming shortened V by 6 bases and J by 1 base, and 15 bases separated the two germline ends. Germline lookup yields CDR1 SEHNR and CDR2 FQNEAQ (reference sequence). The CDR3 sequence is CASSYTGMGQETQYF. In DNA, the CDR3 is TGTGCCAGCAGTTACACAGGGATGGGCCAAGAGACCCAGTACTTC.